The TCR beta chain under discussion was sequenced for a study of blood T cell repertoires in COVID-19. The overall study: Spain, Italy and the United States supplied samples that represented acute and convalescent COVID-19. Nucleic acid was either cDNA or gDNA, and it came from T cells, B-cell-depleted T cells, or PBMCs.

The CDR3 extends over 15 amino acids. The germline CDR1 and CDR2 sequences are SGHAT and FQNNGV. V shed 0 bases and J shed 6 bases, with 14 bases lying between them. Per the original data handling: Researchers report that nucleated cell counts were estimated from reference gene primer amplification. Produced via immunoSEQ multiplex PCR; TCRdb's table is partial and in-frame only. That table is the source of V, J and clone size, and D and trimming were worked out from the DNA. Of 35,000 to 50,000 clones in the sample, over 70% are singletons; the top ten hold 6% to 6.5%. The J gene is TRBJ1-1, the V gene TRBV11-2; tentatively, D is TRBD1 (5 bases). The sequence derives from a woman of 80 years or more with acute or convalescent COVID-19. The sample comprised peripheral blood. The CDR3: CASSLDQTGGSEAFF. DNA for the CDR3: TGTGCCAGCAGCTTAGATCAGACCGGGGGATCTGAAGCTTTCTTT.